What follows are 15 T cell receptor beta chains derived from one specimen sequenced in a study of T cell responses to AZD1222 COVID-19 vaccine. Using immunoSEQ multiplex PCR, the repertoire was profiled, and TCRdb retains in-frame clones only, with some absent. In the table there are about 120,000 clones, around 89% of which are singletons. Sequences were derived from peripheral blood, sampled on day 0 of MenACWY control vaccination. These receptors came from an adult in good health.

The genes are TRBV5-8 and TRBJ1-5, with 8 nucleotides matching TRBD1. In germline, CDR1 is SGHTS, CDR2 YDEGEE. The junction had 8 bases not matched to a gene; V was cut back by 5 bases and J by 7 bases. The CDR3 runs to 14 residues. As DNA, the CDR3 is TGTGCCAGCAGTCATGGACAGGGCTGGCAGCCCCAGCATTTT. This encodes CASSHGQGWQPQHF.

For the CDR3, the DNA is TGTGCCAGCAGGTACCTAGTGTACCAAGAGACCCAGTACTTC. Translation: CASRYLVYQETQYF. The V and J genes are TRBV6-5 and TRBJ2-5; D unclear. With 6 bases removed from V and 0 bases from J, the gap between germline ends came to 11 bases. CDR3 length equals 14 residues. In germline, CDR1 is MNHEY, CDR2 SVGAGI.

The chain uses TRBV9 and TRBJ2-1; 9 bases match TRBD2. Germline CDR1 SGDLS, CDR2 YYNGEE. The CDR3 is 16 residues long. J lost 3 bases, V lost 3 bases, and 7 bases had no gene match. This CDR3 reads CASSGRLAENYNEQFF. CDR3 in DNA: TGTGCCAGCAGCGGACGACTAGCGGAAAACTACAATGAGCAGTTCTTC.

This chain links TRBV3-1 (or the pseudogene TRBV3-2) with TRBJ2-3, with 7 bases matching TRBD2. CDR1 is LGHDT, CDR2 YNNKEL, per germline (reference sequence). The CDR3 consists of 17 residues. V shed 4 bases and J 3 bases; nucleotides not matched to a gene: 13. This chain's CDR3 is CASSPWIGGRGTDTQYF. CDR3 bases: TGTGCCAGCAGCCCCTGGATTGGAGGGAGGGGAACAGATACGCAGTATTTT.

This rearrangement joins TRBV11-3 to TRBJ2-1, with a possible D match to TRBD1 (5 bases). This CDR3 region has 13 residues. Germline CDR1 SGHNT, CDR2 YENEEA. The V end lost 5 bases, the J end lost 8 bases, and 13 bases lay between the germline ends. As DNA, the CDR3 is TGTGCCAGCAGCAAAAGGGGCATGTATGAGCAGTTCTTC. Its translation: CASSKRGMYEQFF.

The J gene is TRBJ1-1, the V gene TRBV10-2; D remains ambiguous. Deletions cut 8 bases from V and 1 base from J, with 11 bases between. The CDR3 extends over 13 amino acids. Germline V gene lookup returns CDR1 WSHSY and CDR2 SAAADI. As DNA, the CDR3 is TGCGCCAGCGGAACTGGCTGGAACACTGAAGCTTTCTTT. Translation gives CASGTGWNTEAFF.

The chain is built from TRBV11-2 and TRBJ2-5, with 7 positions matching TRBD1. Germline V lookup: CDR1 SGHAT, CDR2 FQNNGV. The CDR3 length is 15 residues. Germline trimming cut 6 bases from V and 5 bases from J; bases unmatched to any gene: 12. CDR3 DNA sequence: TGTGCCAGCAGTCTAAGACAGGGAGCATGGGAGACCCAGTACTTC. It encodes CASSLRQGAWETQYF.

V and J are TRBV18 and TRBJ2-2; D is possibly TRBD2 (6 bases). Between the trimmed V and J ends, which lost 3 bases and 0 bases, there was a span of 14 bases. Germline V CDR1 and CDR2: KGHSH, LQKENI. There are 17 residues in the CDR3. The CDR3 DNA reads TGTGCCAGCTCACCCTCGGGGCGCGGGACGAACACCGGGGAGCTGTTTTTT. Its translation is CASSPSGRGTNTGELFF.

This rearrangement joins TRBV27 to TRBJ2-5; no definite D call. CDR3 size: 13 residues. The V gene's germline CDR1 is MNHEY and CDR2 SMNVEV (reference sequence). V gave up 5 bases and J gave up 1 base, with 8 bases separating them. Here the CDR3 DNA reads TGTGCCAGCAGTAGGGTGCCCCAAGAGACCCAGTACTTC. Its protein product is CASSRVPQETQYF.

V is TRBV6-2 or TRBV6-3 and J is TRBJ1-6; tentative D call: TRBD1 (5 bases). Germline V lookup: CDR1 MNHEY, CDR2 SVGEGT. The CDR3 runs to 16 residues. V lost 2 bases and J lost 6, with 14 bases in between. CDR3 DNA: TGTGCCAGCAGTTACGACCGGGGGTACGGTAATTCACCCCTCCACTTT. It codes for CASSYDRGYGNSPLHF.

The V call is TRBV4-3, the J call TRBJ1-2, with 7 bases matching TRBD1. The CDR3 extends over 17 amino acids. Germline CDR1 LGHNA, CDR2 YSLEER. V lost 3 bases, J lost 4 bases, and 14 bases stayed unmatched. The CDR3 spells CASSQTTGTALAYGYTF. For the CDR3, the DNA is TGCGCCAGCAGCCAGACCACCGGGACAGCGCTAGCCTATGGCTACACCTTC.

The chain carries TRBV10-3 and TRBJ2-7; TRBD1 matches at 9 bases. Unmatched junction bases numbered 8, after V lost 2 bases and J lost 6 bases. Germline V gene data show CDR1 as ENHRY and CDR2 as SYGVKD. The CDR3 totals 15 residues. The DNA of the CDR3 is TGTGCCATCAGTGAGAACAGGGGGCTACCTCTCGAGCAGTACTTC. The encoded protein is CAISENRGLPLEQYF.

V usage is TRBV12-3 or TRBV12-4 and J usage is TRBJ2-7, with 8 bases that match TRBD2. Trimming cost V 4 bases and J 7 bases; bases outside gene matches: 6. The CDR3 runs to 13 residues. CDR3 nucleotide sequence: TGTGCCAGCAGTTGGCGGGAGGCGGGGGAGCAGTACTTC. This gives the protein CASSWREAGEQYF.

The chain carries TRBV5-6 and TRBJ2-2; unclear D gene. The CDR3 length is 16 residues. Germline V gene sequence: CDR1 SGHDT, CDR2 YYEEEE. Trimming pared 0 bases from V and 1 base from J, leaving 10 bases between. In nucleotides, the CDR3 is TGTGCCAGCAGCTTGGTGGTAGCCATGAACACCGGGGAGCTGTTTTTT. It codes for CASSLVVAMNTGELFF. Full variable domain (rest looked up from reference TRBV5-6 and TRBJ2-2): DAGVTQSPTHLIKTRGQQVTLRCSPKSGHDTVSWYQQALGQGPQFIFQYYEEEERQRGNFPDRFSGHQFPNYSSELNVNALLLGDSALYLCASSLVVAMNTGELFFGEGSRLTVL.

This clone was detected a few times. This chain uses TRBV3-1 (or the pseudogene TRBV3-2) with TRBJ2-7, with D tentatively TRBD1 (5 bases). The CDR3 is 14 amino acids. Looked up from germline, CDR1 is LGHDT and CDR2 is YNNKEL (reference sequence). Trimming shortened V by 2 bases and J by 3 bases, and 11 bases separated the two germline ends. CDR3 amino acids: CASSQRGRVYEQYF. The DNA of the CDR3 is TGTGCCAGCAGCCAAAGGGGCCGCGTCTACGAGCAGTACTTC.